This T cell receptor (beta chain) stems from a study of blood T cell repertoires in COVID-19. About the study: T cells, B-cell-depleted T cells, or PBMCs supplied cDNA or gDNA.

Germline values: CDR1 WNHNN, CDR2 SYGVQD (reference sequence). Trimming left V 4 bases short and J 8 bases short, with 14 bases between. This CDR3 comprises 13 residues. In the authors' methods: Estimates of nucleated cell counts were drawn from the amplification of reference gene primers. Method: immunoSEQ multiplex PCR; TCRdb's copy keeps in-frame clones and lacks some. V and J calls and clone size follow that table, whereas D and trimming were derived from the DNA. This table holds 200,000 to 250,000 clones, about 83% found once. All enrollees were roughly 18 to 90 years old and from roughly 26 US areas. Those designated as exposed participants met a COVID-19 case within 2 weeks before study entry.

The sample was PBMCs or T cells enriched from blood (not recorded which). The sequence was collected from a woman aged 45-60 years who had been exposed to COVID-19. This rearrangement joins TRBV10-1 to TRBJ1-1, with no clear D. CDR3 nucleotide sequence: TGCGCCAGCAGTGGCACCGAGGGAGAAGAAGCTTTCTTT. Translating gives CASSGTEGEEAFF.